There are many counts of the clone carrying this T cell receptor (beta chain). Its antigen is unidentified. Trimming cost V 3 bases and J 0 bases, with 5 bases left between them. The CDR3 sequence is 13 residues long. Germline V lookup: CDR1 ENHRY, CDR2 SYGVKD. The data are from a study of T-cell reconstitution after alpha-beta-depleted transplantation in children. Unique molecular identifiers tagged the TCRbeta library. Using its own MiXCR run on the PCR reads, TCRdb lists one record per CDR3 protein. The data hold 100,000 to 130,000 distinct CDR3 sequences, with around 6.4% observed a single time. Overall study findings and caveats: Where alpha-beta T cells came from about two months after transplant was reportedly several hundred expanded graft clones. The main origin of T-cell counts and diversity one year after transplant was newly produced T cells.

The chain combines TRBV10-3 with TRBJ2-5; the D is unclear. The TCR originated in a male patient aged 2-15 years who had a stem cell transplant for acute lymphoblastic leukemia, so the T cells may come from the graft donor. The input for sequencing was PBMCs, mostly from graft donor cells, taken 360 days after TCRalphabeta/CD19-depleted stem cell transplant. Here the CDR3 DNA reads TGTGCCATCAGTGAAAAGTACCAAGAGACCCAGTACTTC. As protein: CAISEKYQETQYF.